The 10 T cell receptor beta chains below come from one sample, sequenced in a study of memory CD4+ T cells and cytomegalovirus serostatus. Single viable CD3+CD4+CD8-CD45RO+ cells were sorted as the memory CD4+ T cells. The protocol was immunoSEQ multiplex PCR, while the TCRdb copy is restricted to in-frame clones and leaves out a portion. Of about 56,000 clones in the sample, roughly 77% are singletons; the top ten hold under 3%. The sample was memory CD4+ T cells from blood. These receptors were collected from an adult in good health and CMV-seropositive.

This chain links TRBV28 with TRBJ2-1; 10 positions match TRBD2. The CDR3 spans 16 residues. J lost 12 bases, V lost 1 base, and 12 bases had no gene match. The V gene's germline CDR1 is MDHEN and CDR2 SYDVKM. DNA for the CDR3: TGTGCCAGCAGTTTATCTTTGGGTGGTAGCGGGAGGTTGCAGTTCTTC. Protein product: CASSLSLGGSGRLQFF.

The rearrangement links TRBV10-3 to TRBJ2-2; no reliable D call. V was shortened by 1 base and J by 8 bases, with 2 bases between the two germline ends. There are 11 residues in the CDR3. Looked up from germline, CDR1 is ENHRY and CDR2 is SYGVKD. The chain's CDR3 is CAISELGELFF. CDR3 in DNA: TGTGCCATCAGTGAGTTAGGGGAGCTGTTTTTT.

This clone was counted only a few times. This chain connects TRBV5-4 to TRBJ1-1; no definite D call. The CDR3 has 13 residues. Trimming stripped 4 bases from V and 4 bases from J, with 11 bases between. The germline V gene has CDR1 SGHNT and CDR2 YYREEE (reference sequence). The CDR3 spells CASSLDGFTEAFF. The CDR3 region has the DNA TGTGCCAGCAGCCTAGACGGATTCACTGAAGCTTTCTTT.

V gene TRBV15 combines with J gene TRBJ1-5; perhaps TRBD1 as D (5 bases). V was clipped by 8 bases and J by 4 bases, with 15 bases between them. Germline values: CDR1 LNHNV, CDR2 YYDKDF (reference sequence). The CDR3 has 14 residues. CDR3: CATRDARLNQPQHF. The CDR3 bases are TGTGCCACCCGGGACGCCAGGTTGAATCAGCCCCAGCATTTT.

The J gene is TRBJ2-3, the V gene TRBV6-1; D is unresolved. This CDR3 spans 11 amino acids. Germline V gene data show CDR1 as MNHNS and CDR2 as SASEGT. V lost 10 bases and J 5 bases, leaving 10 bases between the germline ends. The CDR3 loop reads CATTLLDTQYF. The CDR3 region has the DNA TGTGCCACAACCTTACTAGATACGCAGTATTTT.

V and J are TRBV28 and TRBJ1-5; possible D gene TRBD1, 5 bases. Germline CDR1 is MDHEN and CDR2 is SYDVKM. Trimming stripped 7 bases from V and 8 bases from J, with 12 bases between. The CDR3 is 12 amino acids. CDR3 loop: CASMEGREPQHF. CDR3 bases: TGTGCCAGCATGGAGGGGAGGGAGCCCCAGCATTTT.

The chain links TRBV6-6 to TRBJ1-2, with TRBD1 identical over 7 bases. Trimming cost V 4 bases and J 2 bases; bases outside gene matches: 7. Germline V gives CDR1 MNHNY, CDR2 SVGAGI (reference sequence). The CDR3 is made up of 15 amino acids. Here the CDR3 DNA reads TGTGCCAGCAGTTCCCCTAAGACAGGGAACTATGGCTACACCTTC. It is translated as CASSSPKTGNYGYTF.

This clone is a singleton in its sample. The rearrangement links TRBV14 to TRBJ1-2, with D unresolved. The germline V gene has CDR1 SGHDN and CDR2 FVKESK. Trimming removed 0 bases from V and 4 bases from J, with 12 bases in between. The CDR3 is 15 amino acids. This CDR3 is CASSQEFRGSYGYTF. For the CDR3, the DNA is TGTGCCAGCAGCCAAGAGTTCCGTGGGAGCTATGGCTACACCTTC.

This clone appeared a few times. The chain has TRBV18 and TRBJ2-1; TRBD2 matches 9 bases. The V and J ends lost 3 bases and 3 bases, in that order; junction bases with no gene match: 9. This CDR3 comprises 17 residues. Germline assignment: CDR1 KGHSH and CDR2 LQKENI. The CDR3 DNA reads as TGTGCCAGCTCACCGAGACTAGCGGACGCTGACTACAATGAGCAGTTCTTC. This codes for CASSPRLADADYNEQFF.

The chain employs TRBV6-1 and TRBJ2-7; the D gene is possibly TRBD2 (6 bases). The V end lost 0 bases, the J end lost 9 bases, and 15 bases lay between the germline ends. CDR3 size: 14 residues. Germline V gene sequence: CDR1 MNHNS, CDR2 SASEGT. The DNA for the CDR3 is TGTGCCAGCAGTGAAGCCAGGGCGGGATGGGGGCAGTACGTC. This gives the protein CASSEARAGWGQYV.